A selection of T cell receptor beta chains follows, all from one sample in a study of identical twins. TCRdb ran MiXCR on the 5' RACE reads and lists one entry per CDR3 protein. The sample carries approximately 410,000 distinct CDR3 sequences, 15% to 20% recorded once. Source material: naive T cells sorted from blood. The receptors were sampled from a man in his fifties in good health. The CDR3 runs from the conserved cysteine through the conserved F or W. Fields, in order: D gene, V gene, clone size, J gene, CDR3 DNA, CDR3 protein. D genes are given only for firm matches. Only some rows state a clone size, as once, few, many or a class for expanded clones.

-	TRBV7-9	few	TRBJ2-7	TGTGCCAGCGGGCCGGGCTACGAGCAGTACTTC	CASGPGYEQYF
TRBD1	TRBV28	many	TRBJ1-2	TGTGCCAGCAGTCTCCTCGACAGGGACAGCTATGGCTACACCTTC	CASSLLDRDSYGYTF
TRBD1	TRBV12-3/TRBV12-4	many	TRBJ1-1	TGTGCCAGCAGCCCTCGGGACAGGAGGCATGCTTTCTTT	CASSPRDRRHAFF
-	TRBV30	-	TRBJ1-2	TGTGCCTCTATGACAGGACTTAACTATGGCTACACCTTC	CASMTGLNYGYTF
-	TRBV19	once	TRBJ2-7	TGTGCCAGTACAGCGGGCCCGTCCTACGAGCAGTACTTC	CASTAGPSYEQYF
TRBD1	TRBV11-2	-	TRBJ1-2	TGTGCCAGCAGCTTAGAAATCAGGGGGCGCGGCTATGGCTACACCTTC	CASSLEIRGRGYGYTF
-	TRBV4-3	many	TRBJ1-4	TGCGCCAGCAGCCAAGGTCCGGGGGCGGGAGAAAAACTGTTTTTT	CASSQGPGAGEKLFF
-	TRBV5-1	many	TRBJ1-2	TGCGCCAGCAGCCCAACCCGGGGCAGGGGCTATGGCTACACCTTC	CASSPTRGRGYGYTF
TRBD2	TRBV20-1	-	TRBJ2-5	TGCAGTGCCGGGGGGGGGGTATATGAGACCCAGTACTTC	CSAGGGVYETQYF
TRBD2	TRBV7-8	few	TRBJ2-5	TGTGCCAGCAGCTTAGAAGGCGGGAGGGTCCAAGAGACCCAGTACTTC	CASSLEGGRVQETQYF
-	TRBV4-2	few	TRBJ2-6	TGTGCCAGCAGCCAAGATCAATGGGTGGGGGCCAACGTCCTGACTTTC	CASSQDQWVGANVLTF
TRBD1	TRBV20-1	many	TRBJ1-1	TGCAGTGCACCCCAGGGTGGACAGGGGAACACTGAAGCTTTCTTT	CSAPQGGQGNTEAFF
-	TRBV15	few	TRBJ2-3	TGTGCCACCTCCGGGACACTCGGAGAGGAGGATACGCAGTATTTT	CATSGTLGEEDTQYF
TRBD2	TRBV5-1	many	TRBJ2-5	TGCGCCAGCAGCCTGGGACTAGCGGGGGAAGAGACCCAGTACTTC	CASSLGLAGEETQYF
-	TRBV4-3	few	TRBJ2-1	TGCGCCAGCAGCCAAGATCAAAAACGGTATGAGCAGTTCTTC	CASSQDQKRYEQFF
-	TRBV14	once	TRBJ2-5	TGTGCCAGCAGCCTAACCCTCGGAGGTTCAGAGACCCAGTACTTC	CASSLTLGGSETQYF
-	TRBV10-3	-	TRBJ2-6	TGTGCCATCAGCACAGGGTCTGGGGCCAACGTCCTGACTTTC	CAISTGSGANVLTF
-	TRBV29-1	-	TRBJ2-1	TGCAGCGTTGATAATGGGGGTCGGGATGAGCAGTTCTTC	CSVDNGGRDEQFF
-	TRBV3-1	many	TRBJ2-3	TGTGCCAGCACCCCGGGGGGCGGTACAGATACGCAGTATTTT	CASTPGGGTDTQYF
-	TRBV5-4	-	TRBJ2-2	TGTGCCAGCAGCTCAGATAGGAGGGAACCCGGGGAGCTGTTTTTT	CASSSDRREPGELFF
-	TRBV6-5	few	TRBJ2-1	TGTGCCAGCAGTTCCGCAGCCCCACCGCTCGGCAATGAGCAGTTCTTC	CASSSAAPPLGNEQFF
TRBD2	TRBV28	-	TRBJ2-4	TGTGCCAGCAGTTACAGGCTAGCGGTAAAAAACATTCAGTACTTC	CASSYRLAVKNIQYF
-	TRBV20-1	few	TRBJ1-1	TGCAGTGCTAGGGATCAGGGTCTCCGGAACACTGAAGCTTTCTTT	CSARDQGLRNTEAFF
-	TRBV29-1	many	TRBJ2-2	TGCAGCGTTGATTCGGACACAAACACCGGGGAGCTGTTTTTT	CSVDSDTNTGELFF
-	TRBV10-3	many	TRBJ1-5	TGTGCCCTAAGTACAGGGCCCAATCAGCCCCAGCATTTT	CALSTGPNQPQHF
-	TRBV4-3	many	TRBJ2-7	TGCGCCAGCAGCCAAGATAGGGGCGTAGCCTACGAGCAGTACTTC	CASSQDRGVAYEQYF
-	TRBV24-1	-	TRBJ2-1	TGTGCCACCAGTGCCCCCCCACCATACAATGAGCAGTTCTTC	CATSAPPPYNEQFF
-	TRBV4-3	few	TRBJ2-3	TGCGCCAGCAGCCAGAGTCGGACCTTCGCGGTTACGCAGTATTTT	CASSQSRTFAVTQYF
TRBD2	TRBV28	many	TRBJ2-4	TGTGCCAGCAGTCTCGGGACTAGCGGGAGGCTAGCCAAAAACATTCAGTACTTC	CASSLGTSGRLAKNIQYF
-	TRBV28	many	TRBJ1-1	TGTGCCAGCAGTTTATTTGGCCAGAACACTGAAGCTTTCTTT	CASSLFGQNTEAFF
TRBD2	TRBV4-2	-	TRBJ2-1	TGTGCCAGCAGATTGACTAGCGGGGGGGAGAATGAGCAGTTCTTC	CASRLTSGGENEQFF
-	TRBV12-3/TRBV12-4	-	TRBJ1-1	TGTGCCAGCAGCCCAAGGACGGTAGAACCTGAAGCTTTCTTT	CASSPRTVEPEAFF